This TCR beta chain was retrieved from a study of T cell responses to AZD1222 COVID-19 vaccine. Germline V gives CDR1 PRHDT, CDR2 FYEKMQ (reference sequence). The CDR3 runs 16 residues. With 2 bases removed from V and 0 bases from J, the gap between germline ends came to 14 bases. The assay was immunoSEQ multiplex PCR, and TCRdb's table has in-frame clones only and misses some. The table has about 96,000 clones, more than 75% seen once. The V gene is TRBV13, the J gene TRBJ2-7; a weak D match, TRBD1 (5 bases). The sequence came from an adult in good health. The material sequenced was peripheral blood, taken on day 0 of MenACWY control vaccination. The CDR3 here is CASSLRQPNPSYEQYF. The DNA for the CDR3 is TGTGCCAGCAGCTTACGACAGCCAAACCCCTCCTACGAGCAGTACTTC.